This T cell receptor (beta chain) was profiled in a study of cytomegalovirus exposure and HLA in healthy donors. All donors participated as healthy donors of bone marrow. As for this clone: The antigen remains unidentified.

This CDR3 spans 14 amino acids. V lost 0 bases, J lost 4 bases, and 11 bases lay in between. Germline values: CDR1 SGHDT, CDR2 YYEEEE. The PCR ran on 60 Vbeta and 13 Jbeta primers. The repertoire was sequenced with immunoSEQ multiplex PCR; TCRdb's copy has only in-frame clones and lacks some. The sample lists roughly 200,000 clones; approximately 80% were seen once. Whole-study results and caveats: Productive rates of about 90% or about 30% were seen for most TCR beta V segments in an earlier analysis. TCR beta chains associated with HLA were, in a later analysis, more clonally expanded than equally common others. Near-uniform donor sequencing depth was presumed by presence/absence analyses.

Sequencing used PBMCs. The chain combines TRBV5-6 with TRBJ2-7; D might be TRBD1 (6 bases). The receptor's source is a young woman in good health and CMV-seronegative. The CDR3 DNA reads as TGTGCCAGCAGCTTGGGGCAGGGGAATTACGAGCAGTACTTC. It specifies CASSLGQGNYEQYF.